What follows describes a single TCR beta chain. Its antigen is not identified. Researchers prepared the TCRbeta library using unique molecular identifiers, the study reports. TCRdb processed the PCR reads anew with MiXCR; each CDR3 protein has one entry. The sample shows fewer than 1 million distinct CDR3 sequences, roughly 16% of them seen only once. The germline V gene encodes CDR1 LGHDT and CDR2 YNNKEL (reference sequence). V was trimmed by 0 bases and J by 3 bases, leaving 10 bases between them. This CDR3 spans 15 amino acids. The data belong to a study of T-cell reconstitution after alpha-beta-depleted transplantation in children. Study-level findings and limits: A year had passed since transplant, and T-cell counts and diversity by then came mostly from newly produced T cells. Several patients had high TCRbeta diversity at day 60; it came from surviving recipient T cells and thymic progenitors. About two months after transplant, alpha-beta T cells reportedly came from several hundred expanded graft clones.

Sequenced here: PBMCs, mostly from graft donor cells, sampled 360 days after TCRalphabeta/CD19-depleted stem cell transplant. This receptor was taken from a male patient younger than 18 who had a stem cell transplant for acute lymphoblastic leukemia, so the T cells may come from the graft donor. The chain uses TRBV3-1 and TRBJ2-3; no firm D call. CDR3 nucleotides: TGTGCCAGCAGCCAAGAGCTAGTGGGGACAGATACGCAGTATTTT. This gives the protein CASSQELVGTDTQYF.